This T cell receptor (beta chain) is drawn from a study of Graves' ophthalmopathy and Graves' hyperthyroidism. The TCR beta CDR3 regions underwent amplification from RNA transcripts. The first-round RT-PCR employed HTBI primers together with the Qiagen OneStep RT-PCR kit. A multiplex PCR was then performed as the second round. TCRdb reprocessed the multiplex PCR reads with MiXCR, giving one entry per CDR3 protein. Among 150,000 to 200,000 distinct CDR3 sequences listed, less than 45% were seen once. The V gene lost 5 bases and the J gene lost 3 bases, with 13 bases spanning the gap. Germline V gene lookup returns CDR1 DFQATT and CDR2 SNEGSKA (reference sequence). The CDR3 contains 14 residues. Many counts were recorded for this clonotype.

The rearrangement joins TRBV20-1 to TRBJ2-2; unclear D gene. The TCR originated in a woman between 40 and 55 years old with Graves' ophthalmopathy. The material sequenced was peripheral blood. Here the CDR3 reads CSALSWAYTGELFF. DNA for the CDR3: TGCAGTGCTTTATCTTGGGCTTACACCGGGGAGCTGTTTTTT.